Each of the 32 T cell receptor beta chains below was sequenced from the same sample in a study of shared clonotypes between healthy human individuals. TCRdb's table, derived via immunoSEQ multiplex PCR, lists solely in-frame clones and lacks some. The table has more than 1 million clones, roughly 74% seen once. The sequenced material came from memory CD4+ T cells from PBMCs. Subset of the sample: CD45RA-negative fraction. The receptors originated from a man aged 18 to 29 in good health. Some clones in this sample may be carry-over from other donors' samples.

The chain carries TRBV4-2 and TRBJ2-2; D is undetermined. Trimming removed 8 bases from V and 6 bases from J, with 7 bases in between. In germline, CDR1 is LGHNA, CDR2 YNFKEQ. This CDR3 contains 11 residues. CDR3 bases: TGTGCCAGCGCAAGGGCCGGGGAGCTGTTTTTT. This encodes CASARAGELFF.

V usage is TRBV6-5 and J usage is TRBJ1-1; 7 nucleotides line up with TRBD1. The CDR3 runs to 13 residues. In germline, CDR1 is MNHEY, CDR2 SVGAGI. The V gene end was trimmed by 6 bases and the J gene end by 4 bases; junction bases not matched to a gene: 5. The CDR3 loop is CASRQGTSTEAFF. Here the CDR3 DNA reads TGTGCCAGCAGACAGGGGACAAGCACTGAAGCTTTCTTT.

In its sample, this clone was seen many times. This chain connects TRBV4-2 to TRBJ2-7; 10 bases fit TRBD2. This CDR3 has 16 amino acids. Germline V gene sequence: CDR1 LGHNA, CDR2 YNFKEQ. Trimming removed 2 bases from V and 5 bases from J; junction bases left unmatched: 9. The CDR3 spells CASSQSGAGGFHEQYF. CDR3 coding DNA: TGTGCCAGCAGCCAATCGGGAGCGGGAGGGTTCCACGAGCAGTACTTC.

The CDR3 loop reads CASSEAAGGETQYF. CDR3 DNA: TGTGCCAGCAGTGAAGCGGCAGGGGGGGAGACCCAGTACTTC. J is TRBJ2-5 and V is TRBV6-1; TRBD1 is a possible D gene (7 bases). Trimming removed 0 bases at V and 5 bases at J, with 10 bases between. The CDR3 has 14 amino acids. Per the germline V gene, CDR1 is MNHNS and CDR2 is SASEGT.

The chain joins TRBV7-9 to TRBJ2-1; 15 nucleotides line up with TRBD2. This CDR3 spans 15 amino acids. After removal of 5 bases from V and 8 bases from J, the junction contained 4 bases not matched to a gene. CDR1 is SEHNR, CDR2 FQNEAQ, per germline (reference sequence). The CDR3 protein is CASSRGLAGGDEQFF. CDR3 nucleotide sequence: TGTGCCAGCAGCAGAGGACTAGCGGGAGGGGATGAGCAGTTCTTC.

Ten or more counts support this clone. CDR3 coding DNA: TGTGCCAGCAGCGCCCAGATAGAGACCCAGTACTTC. It codes for CASSAQIETQYF. This chain uses TRBV11-2 with TRBJ2-5; D gene uncertain. V was cut by 5 bases and J by 4 bases, with 8 bases left in between. This CDR3 comprises 12 residues. Per germline, CDR1 SGHAT and CDR2 FQNNGV.

This sequence joins TRBV7-2 and TRBJ1-2; 7 bases are shared with TRBD1. Germline loops: CDR1 SGHTA, CDR2 FQGNSA. The V segment lost 3 bases and the J segment 4 bases; nucleotides outside the gene matches: 11. This CDR3 comprises 16 residues. The CDR3: CASSLGQKRGGYGYTF. CDR3 bases: TGTGCCAGCAGCTTGGGACAGAAAAGGGGGGGCTATGGCTACACCTTC. The variable domain in full, completed from reference TRBV7-2 and TRBJ1-2, reads GAGVSQSPSNKVTEKGKDVELRCDPISGHTALYWYRQSLGQGLEFLIYFQGNSAPDKSGLPSDRFSAERTGGSVSTLTIQRTQQEDSAVYLCASSLGQKRGGYGYTFGSGTRLTVV.

V and J are TRBV10-3 and TRBJ2-3, with TRBD2 as a possible D gene (6 bases). Germline lookup yields CDR1 ENHRY and CDR2 SYGVKD. V was trimmed by 0 bases and J by 3 bases, leaving 10 bases between them. This CDR3 region has 15 residues. CDR3 DNA: TGTGCCATCAGTGAGTCCTGGGGGGATACAGATACGCAGTATTTT. Translation gives CAISESWGDTDTQYF.

This chain connects TRBV28 to TRBJ1-4; tentatively, D is TRBD1 (5 bases). Trimming cost V 5 bases and J 3 bases, with 13 bases left between them. This CDR3 has 15 residues. Germline-derived CDR1 and CDR2 are MDHEN and SYDVKM. The CDR3 coding sequence is TGTGCCAGCAGTCGCCCCCCGGGGGCTAATGAAAAACTGTTTTTT. Amino acid sequence: CASSRPPGANEKLFF.

There are a few counts of this clone. V usage is TRBV28 and J usage is TRBJ2-3; 7 positions match TRBD1. Germline CDR1 and CDR2: MDHEN and SYDVKM. This CDR3 region has 15 residues. The trim removed 2 bases at V and 2 bases at J, leaving 4 bases unmatched. CDR3 nucleotides: TGTGCCAGCAGTTTAACCGGGACAGCCACAGATACGCAGTATTTT. Encoded protein: CASSLTGTATDTQYF.

The chain links TRBV27 to TRBJ1-4; TRBD1 agrees at 7 bases. The CDR3 spans 15 residues. Germline CDR1 and CDR2: MNHEY and SMNVEV (reference sequence). With 5 bases clipped from V and 7 bases from J, the junction kept 10 bases outside the gene matches. CDR3 region: CASSPTTGRIEKLFF. In DNA form, the CDR3 reads TGTGCCAGCAGTCCTACGACAGGGCGGATTGAAAAACTGTTTTTT.

For this clone: The sample carries other DNA sequences with the same CDR3. The V call is TRBV30, the J call TRBJ2-1; 10 bases match TRBD2. V gave up 1 base and J gave up 6 bases; unmatched junction bases: 3. CDR1 GTSNPN and CDR2 SVGIG come from the germline V gene (reference sequence). The CDR3 extends over 14 amino acids. CDR3 region: CAWSGGLASNEQFF. CDR3 in DNA: TGTGCCTGGAGTGGGGGACTAGCGTCCAATGAGCAGTTCTTC.

The rearrangement links TRBV5-4 to TRBJ2-1, with 7 bases aligning to TRBD1. In germline, CDR1 is SGHNT, CDR2 YYREEE (reference sequence). V lost 3 bases and J lost 7; bases outside the gene matches: 10. CDR3 length: 15 amino acids. The DNA of the CDR3 is TGTGCCAGCAGCTCGACCAGGGGGTCGGGAAATGAGCAGTTCTTC. Translation gives CASSSTRGSGNEQFF.

The chain recombines TRBV28 with TRBJ2-7, with 7 bases aligning to TRBD1. The CDR3 extends over 15 amino acids. Losses at the gene ends were 3 bases for V and 0 bases for J; bases not matched to a gene: 5. Germline lookup yields CDR1 MDHEN and CDR2 SYDVKM. CDR3 sequence: CASSLYGQASYEQYF. CDR3 bases: TGTGCCAGCAGTTTGTACGGACAGGCCTCCTACGAGCAGTACTTC. The full variable domain, with the rest looked up from reference TRBV28 and TRBJ2-7, is DVKVTQSSRYLVKRTGEKVFLECVQDMDHENMFWYRQDPGLGLRLIYFSYDVKMKEKGDIPEGYSVSREKKERFSLILESASTNQTSMYLCASSLYGQASYEQYFGPGTRLTVT.

The chain links TRBV28 to TRBJ2-7, with 8 bases lining up with TRBD2. The CDR3 covers 15 residues. CDR1 is MDHEN and CDR2 is SYDVKM in the germline V gene. The V and J ends lost 6 bases and 3 bases, in that order; junction bases with no gene match: 10. CDR3 sequence: CASRLTSVRSYEQYF. The DNA of the CDR3 is TGTGCCAGCAGGTTGACTAGCGTTCGTAGCTACGAGCAGTACTTC.

This rearrangement joins TRBV5-4 to TRBJ2-3, with TRBD2 matching over 12 bases. Germline values: CDR1 SGHNT, CDR2 YYREEE (reference sequence). CDR3 size: 16 residues. With 6 bases clipped from V and 1 base from J, the junction kept 6 bases outside the gene matches. The CDR3 protein is CASTPSSGRGTDTQYF. DNA for the CDR3: TGTGCCAGCACTCCCTCTAGCGGGAGGGGCACAGATACGCAGTATTTT.

This clone was observed a few times. V and J are TRBV7-9 and TRBJ1-2; D remains ambiguous. V lost 6 bases and J lost 6, with 20 bases in between. Germline assignment: CDR1 SEHNR and CDR2 FQNEAQ (reference sequence). CDR3 length: 15 residues. CDR3 sequence (DNA): TGTGCCAGCAGTCCTGGGGAAGACCGGTTTCATGGCTACACCTTC. As protein: CASSPGEDRFHGYTF.

The chain combines TRBV6-1 with TRBJ2-3; 8 nucleotides match TRBD1. Germline loops: CDR1 MNHNS, CDR2 SASEGT. V dropped 4 bases and J dropped 0; count of bases not matched to a gene: 3. The CDR3 is 15 residues long. The CDR3 region is CASSVGTGSTDTQYF. CDR3 DNA sequence: TGTGCCAGCAGTGTTGGGACAGGTAGCACAGATACGCAGTATTTT.

The chain is built from TRBV5-1 and TRBJ2-3; TRBD2 matches at 7 bases. Germline assignment: CDR1 SGHRS and CDR2 YFSETQ. Unmatched junction bases numbered 3, after V lost 1 base and J lost 1 base. This CDR3 has 15 residues. CDR3 in DNA: TGCGCCAGCAGCTTGAGCGGGATTGGCACAGATACGCAGTATTTT. Protein sequence: CASSLSGIGTDTQYF.

This clone was seen only a few times. Other DNA sequences within the sample encode an identical CDR3. The chain employs TRBV5-8 and TRBJ1-2; D remains unclear. Germline lookup yields CDR1 SGHTS and CDR2 YDEGEE. The CDR3 runs to 13 residues. V dropped 0 bases and J dropped 6 bases, with 9 bases sitting between them. In nucleotides, the CDR3 is TGTGCCAGCAGCTTGGCCTCGGGAGATGGCTACACCTTC. Amino acid sequence: CASSLASGDGYTF.

Details on this clone: Other DNA sequences in this specimen translate into the identical CDR3. This chain links TRBV5-1 with TRBJ1-1; 7 bases are shared with TRBD1. With V trimmed by 7 bases and J by 2 bases, 5 bases remained unmatched. Germline loops: CDR1 SGHRS, CDR2 YFSETQ. The CDR3 is 13 residues long. CDR3 protein: CASRGQPNTEAFF. CDR3 DNA: TGCGCCAGCCGGGGACAGCCAAACACTGAAGCTTTCTTT.

This chain joins TRBV7-3 and TRBJ1-1; 10 nucleotides match TRBD1. Germline CDR1 SGHTA, CDR2 FQGTGA. J was trimmed by 11 bases and V by 5 bases; bases with no gene match: 8. This CDR3 is built from 13 residues. In DNA, the CDR3 is TGTGCCAGCAGCCCAGCAGGGACAGGGGAGGCTTTCTTT. It codes for CASSPAGTGEAFF.

The rearrangement links TRBV5-8 to TRBJ1-1; D unresolved. This CDR3 spans 17 amino acids. Trimming removed 2 bases from V and 0 bases from J, with 17 bases in between. Per germline, CDR1 SGHTS and CDR2 YDEGEE. The CDR3 coding sequence is TGTGCCAGCAGCTTAAGCCGACAAGGATGGATGAACACTGAAGCTTTCTTT. Translation gives CASSLSRQGWMNTEAFF.

Points on this clone: In the same sample, other DNA sequences code for this CDR3. The rearrangement joins TRBV29-1 to TRBJ2-3; no firm D call. CDR1 is SQVTM, CDR2 ANQGSEA, per germline. CDR3 size: 12 residues. Trimming left V 3 bases short and J 2 bases short, with 6 bases between. CDR3 coding DNA: TGCAGCGTTGACCCTTCCACAGATACGCAGTATTTT. This gives the protein CSVDPSTDTQYF.

The J gene is TRBJ2-1, the V gene TRBV29-1; possible D gene TRBD2, 5 bases. The V end was cut by 7 bases, the J end by 4 bases, with 11 bases between. Germline CDR1 reads SQVTM; CDR2 reads ANQGSEA. The CDR3 totals 12 residues. CDR3 nucleotides: TGCAGCGCTGAGGGTCCTTACAATGAGCAGTTCTTC. Its protein is CSAEGPYNEQFF.

The CDR3 DNA sequence: TGTGCCAGCAGTCACCCCGACAGTGAGACCCAGTACTTC. It yields the protein CASSHPDSETQYF. The V gene is TRBV2, the J gene TRBJ2-5; TRBD1 is a possible D gene (5 bases). The germline gives CDR1 SNHLY, CDR2 FYNNEI. The CDR3 length is 13 residues. V shed 5 bases and J shed 5 bases, with 12 bases lying between them.

V is TRBV21-1 and J is TRBJ2-1; the D segment call TRBD2 is taken from the table without a DNA check. TRBV21-1 is noted as a pseudogene. The CDR3 is 14 amino acids. In DNA form, the CDR3 reads TGTGCCAGCCACCGACTTAGCCGTTACAATGAGCAGTTCTTC. This translates into CASHRLSRYNEQFF.

The genes are TRBV5-8 and TRBJ1-5; D is ambiguous. There are 16 residues in the CDR3. The germline V and J ends were trimmed by 5 bases and 2 bases, with 17 bases remaining between them. Germline loops: CDR1 SGHTS, CDR2 YDEGEE. The CDR3 DNA reads as TGTGCCAGCAGTAGGGCGGCGTTTTTTGGCAATCAGCCCCAGCATTTT. Its protein product is CASSRAAFFGNQPQHF.

The gene calls are TRBV5-1 and TRBJ2-7; 9 bases agree with TRBD1. CDR1 is SGHRS, CDR2 YFSETQ, per germline. The V gene end was trimmed by 2 bases and the J gene end by 6 bases; junction bases not matched to a gene: 6. CDR3 length: 14 amino acids. The CDR3 loop is CASSFGTGISEQYF. The CDR3 DNA reads TGCGCCAGCAGCTTTGGGACAGGGATCTCCGAGCAGTACTTC.

To note about this clone: The same CDR3 can be traced to other DNA sequences in this sample. V usage is TRBV10-3 and J usage is TRBJ1-5, with D maybe TRBD1 (5 bases). This CDR3 spans 13 amino acids. Trimming cost V 0 bases and J 7 bases, with 7 bases left between them. Germline V gene sequence: CDR1 ENHRY, CDR2 SYGVKD. CDR3 loop: CAISESGVQPQHF. CDR3 DNA: TGTGCCATCAGTGAGTCGGGGGTCCAGCCCCAGCATTTT.

The chain uses TRBV5-5 and TRBJ2-5; D gene unclear. Germline loops: CDR1 SGHKS, CDR2 YYEKEE (reference sequence). The CDR3 is 12 residues long. V shed 0 bases and J shed 7 bases, with 7 bases lying between them. The CDR3 sequence: CASSLEVRTQYF. CDR3 in DNA: TGTGCCAGCAGCTTGGAGGTGCGGACCCAGTACTTC.

The chain has TRBV5-1 and TRBJ2-6; tentative D call: TRBD2 (5 bases). CDR3 length: 15 amino acids. The V end lost 7 bases, the J end lost 2 bases, and 13 bases lay between the germline ends. Per germline, CDR1 SGHRS and CDR2 YFSETQ. The CDR3 bases are TGCGCCAGCTTCCACGGGATCCCTGGGGCCAACGTCCTGACTTTC. It encodes CASFHGIPGANVLTF. Using reference TRBV5-1 and TRBJ2-6 for the parts outside the CDR3, the full variable domain is KAGVTQTPRYLIKTRGQQVTLSCSPISGHRSVSWYQQTPGQGLQFLFEYFSETQRNKGNFPGRFSGRQFSNSRSEMNVSTLELGDSALYLCASFHGIPGANVLTFGAGSRLTVL.